This record covers a single T cell receptor beta chain. Its antigen is still unknown. The record has no base qualities; no much larger clone is one base away. Reading from cysteine to phenylalanine, the CDR3 counts 16 amino acids. Just CDR3 DNA is preserved here, 48 bases in frame from base 1. CDR1 is given as GTSNPN and CDR2 as SVGIG, both from the germline V gene (reference sequence). V loses 0 bases of germline sequence and J loses 2 bases, and the interval between the two ends is 17 bases. This record belongs to a study of OX40 agonist ivuxolimab in advanced cancers. Background for the entire study: Ivuxolimab, which targeted the costimulatory receptor OX40 (CD134), was an agonistic, fully human IgG2 monoclonal antibody. The paper covers the monotherapy dose-escalation part of the phase I ivuxolimab trial, which included N ≈ 50 patients. Partial responses occurred in three dose-escalation patients, of whom one had hepatocellular carcinoma and two had cutaneous melanoma. Peripheral TCRbeta sequencing was intended to test whether TCR sequence diversity was altered and clonal T-cell expansion was caused by ivuxolimab. Among the 50 to 55 dose-escalation patients, 19 had hepatocellular carcinoma, approximately 15 melanoma, 9 renal cell carcinoma and 9 head and neck cancer. Intravenous ivuxolimab was administered to patients every 2 weeks at six dose levels: 0.01, 0.1, 0.3, 1.5, 3 and 10 mg/kg. Prior anti-PD-1, anti-PD-L1 or anti-CTLA-4 therapy was permitted, and checkpoint inhibitors had been received by about 44% of dose-escalation patients. In the dose-escalation cohort, around four fifths of patients were male, and the mean age was approximately 60 years, with a range of about 20 to 79. Broad study findings and their caveats: In the 0.1-3.0 mg/kg groups, partial responders had among the lowest normalized peripheral clonal expansion, particularly in CD8+ T cells. Antigen specificity was not determined for the clonally expanded peripheral T cells. Clonal expansion of both CD4+ and CD8+ blood T cells was observed from baseline to week 6 at doses 0.1 to 3.0 mg/kg. After ivuxolimab, expanded clones were on average more numerous among CD8+ T cells than among CD4+ T cells. Low levels of normalized T-cell clonal expansion were also seen in some nonresponding patients.

The trial excluded patients who had a history of autoimmune disease or who were on systemic immunosuppression. Peripheral blood for TCR sequencing was collected from all dose cohorts at baseline, on cycle 4 day 1, and on cycle 7 day 1. The samples were taken from a phase I, first-in-human, multicenter, open-label dose-escalation trial of ivuxolimab. Adults with locally advanced or metastatic melanoma, renal cell, hepatocellular, or head and neck squamous cell carcinoma were enrolled in the trial. CD4+ and CD8+ T cells were sorted separately from peripheral blood before TCR sequencing. Genomic DNA was isolated from the sorted cells so that the TCRbeta CDR3 region could be sequenced. The immunoSEQ Assay was used to sequence the TCRbeta CDR3 regions. TCRdb holds this immuneACCESS table with in-frame rearrangements only. Some clones are missing; in checked studies, unresolved V genes explain under half, and the rest has no known cause. The sample table records roughly 65,000 clones; just under 85% of these occur just once. The ten largest clones represent around 4% of the sample.

The rearranged segments are TRBV30 and TRBJ2-7, and possibly TRBD1, on 6 matching bases. The sequence derives from an adult with an advanced solid tumor such as melanoma, head and neck, liver or kidney cancer. Sequenced material: CD4+ or CD8+ T cells sorted from blood, taken in a trial of the OX40 agonist ivuxolimab. The nucleotide sequence is given as TGTGCCTGGAGTGTCCTTGGGACAACCTACGCCTACGAGCAGTACTTC. Translation gives CAWSVLGTTYAYEQYF.